A single sample is the source of the 7 T cell receptor beta chains below, sequenced in a study of shared clonotypes between healthy human individuals. The method was immunoSEQ multiplex PCR; TCRdb's version includes in-frame clones alone and lacks a portion of them. The sample yields over a million clones, 60% to 80% seen once. The sample taken for sequencing was memory CD4+ T cells sorted from blood. The subset here: CD45RA-negative fraction. The receptors shown here come from a man aged 18 to 30 in good health.

In regard to this clone: The identical CDR3 is also encoded by other nucleotide sequences in the sample. The CDR3 here is CASSSGGDSYNSPLHF. CDR3 nucleotides: TGTGCCAGCAGCTCAGGGGGTGACTCCTATAATTCACCCCTCCACTTT. The J gene is TRBJ1-6, the V gene TRBV28; TRBD1 agrees at 7 bases. V shed 6 bases, J shed 0 bases, and the junction held 5 bases outside the gene matches. This CDR3 is built from 16 residues. Per germline, CDR1 MDHEN and CDR2 SYDVKM.

The chain combines TRBV6-5 with TRBJ2-3; TRBD2 agrees at 10 bases. V dropped 5 bases and J dropped 4; count of bases not matched to a gene: 6. The CDR3 runs 15 residues. Germline loops: CDR1 MNHEY, CDR2 SVGAGI. The CDR3 DNA reads TGTGCCAGCAGTCAACCAGGGACTAGCGCAGATACGCAGTATTTT. It is translated as CASSQPGTSADTQYF.

This clone was detected many times. The chain employs TRBV15 and TRBJ1-1, with D unclear. This CDR3 region has 14 residues. Germline V gene data show CDR1 as LNHNV and CDR2 as YYDKDF (reference sequence). Trimming left V 1 base short and J 2 bases short, with 8 bases between. In DNA form, the CDR3 reads TGTGCCACCAGCAGAGGGCTGCTAAACACTGAAGCTTTCTTT. It is translated as CATSRGLLNTEAFF.

With respect to this clone: This same CDR3 is encoded by further DNA sequences in the sample. This chain links TRBV7-9 with TRBJ2-7; TRBD1 or TRBD2 may be the D gene (5 bases each). V lost 5 bases and J lost 1, with 9 bases in between. The CDR3 length is 13 residues. The germline V gene has CDR1 SEHNR and CDR2 FQNEAQ (reference sequence). The CDR3 reads CASSQGPSYEQYF. For the CDR3, the DNA is TGTGCCAGCAGCCAGGGACCATCCTACGAGCAGTACTTC. The full variable domain, with the rest looked up from reference TRBV7-9 and TRBJ2-7, is DTGVSQNPRHKITKRGQNVTFRCDPISEHNRLYWYRQTLGQGPEFLTYFQNEAQLEKSRLLSDRFSAERPKGSFSTLEIQRTEQGDSAMYLCASSQGPSYEQYFGPGTRLTVT.

To note about this clone: A junction boundary mismatches the germline segment, possibly from a read error. This sequence joins TRBV7-7 and TRBJ2-7; TRBD2 might be the D (5 bases). Germline CDR1 reads SSHAT; CDR2 reads FNYEAQ (reference sequence). This CDR3 comprises 18 residues. The DNA for the CDR3 is TGTGCTAGCAGCTTAGCACGTTTGGGTAGAGGGTTAAGGCACGAGCAGTACTTC. It specifies CASSLARLGRGLRHEQYF.

The chain recombines TRBV25-1 with TRBJ2-4, with a possible D match to TRBD2 (6 bases). Germline V CDR1 and CDR2: MGHDK, SYGVNS. This CDR3 has 14 amino acids. V lost 2 bases to trimming and J lost 4 bases, with 9 bases between them. CDR3 in amino acids: CASSEAGLKNIQYF. For the CDR3, the DNA is TGTGCCAGCAGTGAAGCGGGGCTGAAAAACATTCAGTACTTC.

The chain recombines TRBV18 with TRBJ1-6, with D tentatively TRBD1 (5 bases). The CDR3 spans 15 residues. V lost 0 bases and J 7 bases, leaving 10 bases between the germline ends. The germline V gene has CDR1 KGHSH and CDR2 LQKENI. CDR3 DNA: TGTGCCAGCTCACCACCCGGGACGGTGAATTCACCCCTCCACTTT. Translation gives CASSPPGTVNSPLHF. Full variable domain (missing parts from reference TRBV18 and TRBJ1-6): NAGVMQNPRHLVRRRGQEARLRCSPMKGHSHVYWYRQLPEEGLKFMVYLQKENIIDESGMPKERFSAEFPKEGPSILRIQQVVRGDSAAYFCASSPPGTVNSPLHFGNGTRLTVT.